Below, 7 T cell receptor beta chains from the same sample are listed, as sequenced in a study of T cells expressing NK-cell markers. TCRdb reprocessed the 5' RACE reads, keeping one entry per CDR3 protein, no DNA. The table lists 500,000 to 700,000 distinct CDR3 sequences. The sequenced material came from blood T cells: a sorted CD56 or NKG2C T cell subset, CD4+ or CD8+ T cells, or bulk PBMC T cells (not recorded which). These receptor sequences come from a man aged 18 to 29 in good health.

This chain uses TRBV18 with TRBJ2-1; without DNA, the TCRdb call of TRBD2 cannot be checked. Germline V gene data show CDR1 as KGHSH and CDR2 as LQKENI. The CDR3 runs to 14 residues. This CDR3 is CASSPTGSSGEQFF.

This chain connects TRBV6-2 or TRBV6-3 to TRBJ2-5; the TCRdb call, TRBD1, lacks DNA for checking. Germline assignment: CDR1 MNHEY and CDR2 SVGEGT. The CDR3 has 16 amino acids. The CDR3 loop is CASSDRDKEPEETQYF.

The V gene is TRBV7-2, the J gene TRBJ2-1. The germline gives CDR1 SGHTA, CDR2 FQGNSA. There are 16 residues in the CDR3. CDR3: CASSLAPDSYYNEQFF.

This chain joins TRBV7-6 and TRBJ2-3; TCRdb selects TRBD2, and the lack of DNA leaves this call unchecked. The CDR3 consists of 15 residues. Germline V gene sequence: CDR1 SGHVS, CDR2 FNYEAQ. The CDR3 spells CASSSPLAGEDTQYF.

J is TRBJ2-1 and V is TRBV7-9; the TCRdb D gene call, TRBD2, has no DNA to confirm it. This CDR3 contains 17 residues. Germline V lookup: CDR1 SEHNR, CDR2 FQNEAQ (reference sequence). The CDR3 sequence: CASSLAKTSGTYNEQFF.

The chain carries TRBV11-2 and TRBJ2-7; TCRdb designates TRBD2, a call that cannot be tested without DNA. The CDR3 has 15 amino acids. Germline V gives CDR1 SGHAT, CDR2 FQNNGV. The chain's CDR3 is CASSSIRRGHYEQYF.

The genes are TRBV29-1 and TRBJ2-1; TCRdb reports TRBD2, a call that lacks DNA to check it against. Germline V gene data show CDR1 as SQVTM and CDR2 as ANQGSEA. This CDR3 contains 16 residues. This chain's CDR3 is CSVELAGISSYNEQFF.